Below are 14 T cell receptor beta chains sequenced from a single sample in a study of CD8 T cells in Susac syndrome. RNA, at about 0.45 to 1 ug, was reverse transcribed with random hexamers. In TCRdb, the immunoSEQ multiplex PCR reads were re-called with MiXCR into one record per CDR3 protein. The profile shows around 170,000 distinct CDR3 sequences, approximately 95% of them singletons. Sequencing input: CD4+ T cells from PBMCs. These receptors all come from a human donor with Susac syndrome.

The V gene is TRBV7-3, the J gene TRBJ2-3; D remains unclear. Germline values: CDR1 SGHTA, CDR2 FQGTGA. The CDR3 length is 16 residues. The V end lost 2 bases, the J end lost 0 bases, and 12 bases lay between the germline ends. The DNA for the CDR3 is TGTGCCAGCAGCTTATCTGGACCACGGAGCACAGATACGCAGTATTTT. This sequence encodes CASSLSGPRSTDTQYF.

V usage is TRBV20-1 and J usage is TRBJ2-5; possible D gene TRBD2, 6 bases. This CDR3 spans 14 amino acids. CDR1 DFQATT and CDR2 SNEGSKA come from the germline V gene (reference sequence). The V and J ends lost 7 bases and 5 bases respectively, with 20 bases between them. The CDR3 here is CSGTSLAWGETQYF. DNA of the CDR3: TGCAGTGGGACCTCCCTAGCGTGGGGGGAGACCCAGTACTTC.

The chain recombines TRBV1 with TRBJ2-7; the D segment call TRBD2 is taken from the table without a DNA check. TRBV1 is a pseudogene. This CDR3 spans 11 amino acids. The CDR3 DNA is TGCACCAGCGGGAGGGTCTACGAGCAGTACTTC. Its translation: CTSGRVYEQYF.

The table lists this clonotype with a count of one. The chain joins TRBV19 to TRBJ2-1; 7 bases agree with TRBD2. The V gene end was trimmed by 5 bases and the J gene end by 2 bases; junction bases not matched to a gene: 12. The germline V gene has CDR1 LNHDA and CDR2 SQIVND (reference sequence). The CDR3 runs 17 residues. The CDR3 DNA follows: TGTGCCAGTAGTCACGGGGGTGCTAGCGGTCCCTACAATGAGCAGTTCTTC. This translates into CASSHGGASGPYNEQFF. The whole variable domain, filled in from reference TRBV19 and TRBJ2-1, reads DGGITQSPKYLFRKEGQNVTLSCEQNLNHDAMYWYRQDPGQGLRLIYYSQIVNDFQKGDIAEGYSVSREKKESFPLTVTSAQKNPTAFYLCASSHGGASGPYNEQFFGPGTRLTVL.

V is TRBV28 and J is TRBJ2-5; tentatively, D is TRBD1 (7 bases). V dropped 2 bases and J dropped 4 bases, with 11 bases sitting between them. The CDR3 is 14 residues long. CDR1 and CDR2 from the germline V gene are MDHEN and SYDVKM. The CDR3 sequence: CASSLNRGGETQYF. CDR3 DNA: TGTGCCAGCAGTTTAAACAGGGGAGGAGAGACCCAGTACTTC. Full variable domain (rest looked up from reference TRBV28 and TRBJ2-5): DVKVTQSSRYLVKRTGEKVFLECVQDMDHENMFWYRQDPGLGLRLIYFSYDVKMKEKGDIPEGYSVSREKKERFSLILESASTNQTSMYLCASSLNRGGETQYFGPGTRLLVL.

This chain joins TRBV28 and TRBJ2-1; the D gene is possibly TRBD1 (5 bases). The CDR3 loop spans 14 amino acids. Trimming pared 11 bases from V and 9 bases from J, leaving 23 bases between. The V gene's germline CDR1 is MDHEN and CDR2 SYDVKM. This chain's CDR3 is CAEAPSRQFGEQFF. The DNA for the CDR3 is TGTGCCGAAGCCCCCTCACGACAGTTCGGTGAGCAGTTCTTC.

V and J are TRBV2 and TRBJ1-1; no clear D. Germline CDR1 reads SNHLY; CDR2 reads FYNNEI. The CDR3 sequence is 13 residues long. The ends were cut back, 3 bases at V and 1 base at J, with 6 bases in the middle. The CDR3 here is CASSETGNTEAFF. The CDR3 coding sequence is TGTGCCAGCAGTGAGACTGGGAACACTGAAGCTTTCTTT.

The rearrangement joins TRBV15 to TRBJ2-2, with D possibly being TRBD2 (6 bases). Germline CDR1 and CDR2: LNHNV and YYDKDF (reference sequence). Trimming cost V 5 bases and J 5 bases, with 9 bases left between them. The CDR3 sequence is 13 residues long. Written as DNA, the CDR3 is TGTGCCACCAGCGGAGGGGCTACCGGGGAGCTGTTTTTT. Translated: CATSGGATGELFF.

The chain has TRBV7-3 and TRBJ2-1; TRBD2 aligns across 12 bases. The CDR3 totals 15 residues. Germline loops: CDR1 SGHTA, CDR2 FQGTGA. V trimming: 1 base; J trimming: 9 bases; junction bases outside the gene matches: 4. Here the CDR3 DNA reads TGTGCCAGCAGCTTAAGGTCTAGCGGGAGGGGTGAGCAGTTCTTC. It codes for CASSLRSSGRGEQFF. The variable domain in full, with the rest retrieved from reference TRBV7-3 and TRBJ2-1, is GAGVSQTPSNKVTEKGKYVELRCDPISGHTALYWYRQSLGQGPEFLIYFQGTGAADDSGLPNDRFFAVRPEGSVSTLKIQRTERGDSAVYLCASSLRSSGRGEQFFGPGTRLTVL.

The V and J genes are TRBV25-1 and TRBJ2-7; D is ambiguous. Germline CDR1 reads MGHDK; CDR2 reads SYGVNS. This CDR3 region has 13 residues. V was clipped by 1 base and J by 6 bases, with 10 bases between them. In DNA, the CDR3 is TGTGCCAGCAGTGAATCCGGGTCGGGCGAGCAGTACTTC. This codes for CASSESGSGEQYF.

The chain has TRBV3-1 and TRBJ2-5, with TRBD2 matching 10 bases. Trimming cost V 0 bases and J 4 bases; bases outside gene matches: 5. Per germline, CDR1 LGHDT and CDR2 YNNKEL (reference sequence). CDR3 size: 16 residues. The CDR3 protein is CASSQDLAGARETQYF. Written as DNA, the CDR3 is TGTGCCAGCAGCCAAGATCTAGCGGGGGCCAGAGAGACCCAGTACTTC.

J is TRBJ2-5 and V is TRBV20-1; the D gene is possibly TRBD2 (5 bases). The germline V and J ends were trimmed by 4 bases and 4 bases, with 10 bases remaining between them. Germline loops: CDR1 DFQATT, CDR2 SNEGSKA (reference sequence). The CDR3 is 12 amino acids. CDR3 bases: TGCAGTGCTACCCTAGGGAGAGAGACCCAGTACTTC. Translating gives CSATLGRETQYF.

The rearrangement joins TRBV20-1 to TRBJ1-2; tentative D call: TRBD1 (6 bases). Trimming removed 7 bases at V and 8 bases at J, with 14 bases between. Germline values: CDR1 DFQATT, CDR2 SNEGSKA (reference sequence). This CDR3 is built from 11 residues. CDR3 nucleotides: TGCAGTGAGCGGGGGCAGAGCGGCTACACCTTC. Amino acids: CSERGQSGYTF.

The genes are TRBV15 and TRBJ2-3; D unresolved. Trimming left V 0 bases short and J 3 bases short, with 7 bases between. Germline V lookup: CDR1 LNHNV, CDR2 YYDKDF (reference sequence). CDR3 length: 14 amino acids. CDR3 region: CATSRDLETDTQYF. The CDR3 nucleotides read TGTGCCACCAGCAGAGATCTGGAAACAGATACGCAGTATTTT.